The 7 T cell receptor beta chains below were found in one sample sequenced in a study of CD8 T cells in Susac syndrome. Random-hexamer reverse transcription was applied to roughly 0.5 to 1 ug RNA. One entry per CDR3 protein results from TCRdb running MiXCR on the immunoSEQ multiplex PCR reads. The top ten clones hold roughly 0.13% of a sample with hundreds of thousands of distinct CDR3 sequences, around nine tenths of them seen once. The sequenced material came from CD8+ T cells from PBMCs. Receptors were obtained from a human donor with multiple sclerosis.

The chain recombines TRBV30 with TRBJ2-7; D remains unclear. The germline gives CDR1 GTSNPN, CDR2 SVGIG (reference sequence). The V and J ends lost 3 bases and 0 bases respectively, with 9 bases between them. CDR3 size: 13 residues. The CDR3 reads CAWRRRDSYEQYF. DNA of the CDR3: TGTGCCTGGAGAAGAAGGGACTCCTACGAGCAGTACTTC.

The chain carries TRBV19 and TRBJ1-6, with 7 bases identical to TRBD1. This CDR3 spans 15 amino acids. From germline, CDR1 is LNHDA and CDR2 SQIVND (reference sequence). Unmatched junction bases numbered 6, after V lost 5 bases and J lost 5 bases. In DNA form, the CDR3 reads TGTGCCAGTAGTTCCGACAGGGCGGATAATTCACCCCTCCACTTT. Its protein is CASSSDRADNSPLHF. The full variable domain, rest sourced from reference TRBV19 and TRBJ1-6, is DGGITQSPKYLFRKEGQNVTLSCEQNLNHDAMYWYRQDPGQGLRLIYYSQIVNDFQKGDIAEGYSVSREKKESFPLTVTSAQKNPTAFYLCASSSDRADNSPLHFGNGTRLTVT.

The gene calls are TRBV9 and TRBJ2-6; weak D call: TRBD2 (5 bases). The germline gives CDR1 SGDLS, CDR2 YYNGEE. This CDR3 is built from 21 residues. V lost 4 bases and J lost 0, with 26 bases in between. The CDR3 nucleotides are TGTGCCAGCAGCAACCCTTCCAACCTCGAGGGCTTAAGCTCTGGGGCCAACGTCCTGACTTTC. It is translated as CASSNPSNLEGLSSGANVLTF.

The rearrangement links TRBV7-9 to TRBJ2-1, with 12 bases that match TRBD2. Germline assignment: CDR1 SEHNR and CDR2 FQNEAQ (reference sequence). The CDR3 has 16 residues. V dropped 5 bases and J dropped 8; count of bases not matched to a gene: 10. The CDR3 region is CASSLWTSGTADEQFF. CDR3 in DNA: TGTGCCAGCAGCCTCTGGACTAGCGGGACAGCCGATGAGCAGTTCTTC.

The chain recombines TRBV19 with TRBJ2-7, with D hard to call. Between the trimmed V and J ends, which lost 1 base and 7 bases, there was a span of 11 bases. CDR3 length equals 13 residues. Germline CDR1 LNHDA, CDR2 SQIVND (reference sequence). Here the CDR3 reads CASSIVPLREQYF. The CDR3 DNA reads TGTGCCAGTAGTATAGTCCCCTTACGAGAGCAGTACTTC.

This rearrangement joins TRBV7-9 to TRBJ1-1; possibly TRBD1 for D (5 bases). The CDR3 is made up of 16 amino acids. Germline lookup yields CDR1 SEHNR and CDR2 FQNEAQ (reference sequence). V was shortened by 1 base and J by 4 bases, with 16 bases between the two germline ends. The CDR3 region is CASSLGGRQGVTEAFF. CDR3 coding DNA: TGTGCCAGCAGCTTAGGAGGGCGGCAGGGTGTCACTGAAGCTTTCTTT.

This chain links TRBV6-6 with TRBJ1-4; a weak D match, TRBD1 (6 bases). Trimming took off 1 base at V and 8 bases at J, with 11 bases between the two ends. The CDR3 runs to 14 residues. Germline CDR1 reads MNHNY; CDR2 reads SVGAGI (reference sequence). The CDR3 nucleotides read TGTGCCAGCAGTTACTTAGGACAGACCGAAAAACTGTTTTTT. Protein product: CASSYLGQTEKLFF.